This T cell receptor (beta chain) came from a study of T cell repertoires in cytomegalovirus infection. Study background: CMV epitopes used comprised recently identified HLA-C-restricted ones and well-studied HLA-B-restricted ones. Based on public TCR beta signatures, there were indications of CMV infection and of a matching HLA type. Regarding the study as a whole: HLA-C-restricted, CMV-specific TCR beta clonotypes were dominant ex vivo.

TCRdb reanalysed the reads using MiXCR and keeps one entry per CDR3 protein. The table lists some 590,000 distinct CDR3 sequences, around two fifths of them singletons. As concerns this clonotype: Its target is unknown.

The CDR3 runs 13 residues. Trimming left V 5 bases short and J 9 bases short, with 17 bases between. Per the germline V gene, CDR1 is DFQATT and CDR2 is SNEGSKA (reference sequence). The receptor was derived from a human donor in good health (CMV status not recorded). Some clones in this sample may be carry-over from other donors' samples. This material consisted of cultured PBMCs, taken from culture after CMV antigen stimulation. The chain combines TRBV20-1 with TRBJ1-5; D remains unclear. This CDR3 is CSASDGSGRPQHF. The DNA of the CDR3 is TGCAGTGCTTCGGACGGTTCAGGTCGGCCCCAGCATTTT.